The T cell receptor beta chain described here comes from a study of blood T cell repertoires in COVID-19. Measured with immunoSEQ multiplex PCR; TCRdb has only the in-frame clones, and not every one. The data contain 140,000 to 150,000 clones, 88% of them singletons. The CDR3 runs to 15 residues. After removal of 4 bases from V and 3 bases from J, the junction contained 7 bases not matched to a gene. The germline CDR1 and CDR2 sequences are SGHNT and YYREEE (reference sequence). The chain employs TRBV5-4 and TRBJ2-5; 9 bases agree with TRBD1. The sequenced sample was peripheral blood. The clonotype originates from a man aged 55 to 70 with active or convalescent COVID-19. CDR3 nucleotide sequence: TGTGCCAGCAGCCTGAAGACAGGGGGGGAAGAGACCCAGTACTTC. It encodes CASSLKTGGEETQYF.